Following are 5 T cell receptor beta chains from one sample sequenced in a study of cytomegalovirus exposure and HLA in healthy donors. Primers: 60 Vbeta forward and 13 Jbeta reverse. Clones were read by immunoSEQ multiplex PCR, and TCRdb kept only the in-frame ones, dropping some. The table records 100,000 to 150,000 clones, around 82% of them present only once. Sequencing was carried out using PBMCs. The receptors derive from a boy between 10 and 17 years old in good health and CMV-seronegative.

The chain combines TRBV14 with TRBJ1-1; D not resolved. With 1 base removed from V and 11 bases from J, the gap between germline ends came to 11 bases. Germline CDR1 is SGHDN and CDR2 is FVKESK. The CDR3 covers 12 residues. Written as DNA, the CDR3 is TGTGCCAGCAGCCAAGCCAGCGTCGGGGCTTTCTTT. This gives the protein CASSQASVGAFF.

The chain links TRBV23-1 to TRBJ2-6; TRBD1 matches 9 bases. TRBV23-1 is classed as an ORF, of uncertain function. Trimming cost V 3 bases and J 3 bases; bases outside gene matches: 6. The CDR3 is 17 amino acids. CDR3 in DNA: TGCGCCAGCAGTCAGGACAGGGGTTCGAGTGGGGCCAACGTCCTGACTTTC. Its translation is CASSQDRGSSGANVLTF.

The rearrangement joins TRBV5-4 to TRBJ2-1, with 15 bases identical to TRBD2. The CDR3 consists of 16 residues. V shed 3 bases, J shed 7 bases, and the junction held 5 bases outside the gene matches. The V gene's germline CDR1 is SGHNT and CDR2 YYREEE (reference sequence). This CDR3 reads CASSSPGTSGRNEQFF. CDR3 DNA sequence: TGTGCCAGCAGCTCGCCCGGGACTAGCGGGAGGAATGAGCAGTTCTTC.

The V and J genes are TRBV2 and TRBJ1-5, with 8 bases identical to TRBD1. V lost 4 bases, J lost 2 bases, and 4 bases stayed unmatched. This CDR3 contains 15 residues. CDR1 and CDR2 from the germline V gene are SNHLY and FYNNEI. The CDR3 coding sequence is TGTGCCAGCAGTGGTTTGGGACAGGGCAATCAGCCCCAGCATTTT. Protein product: CASSGLGQGNQPQHF.

The chain joins TRBV19 to TRBJ1-2; D gene unclear. The germline V gene encodes CDR1 LNHDA and CDR2 SQIVND (reference sequence). Trimming removed 1 base at V and 5 bases at J, with 14 bases between. The CDR3 is 15 residues long. The CDR3 nucleotides are TGTGCCAGTAGTATAGGAGGGCGAGTGGGATATGGCTACACCTTC. Protein sequence: CASSIGGRVGYGYTF.